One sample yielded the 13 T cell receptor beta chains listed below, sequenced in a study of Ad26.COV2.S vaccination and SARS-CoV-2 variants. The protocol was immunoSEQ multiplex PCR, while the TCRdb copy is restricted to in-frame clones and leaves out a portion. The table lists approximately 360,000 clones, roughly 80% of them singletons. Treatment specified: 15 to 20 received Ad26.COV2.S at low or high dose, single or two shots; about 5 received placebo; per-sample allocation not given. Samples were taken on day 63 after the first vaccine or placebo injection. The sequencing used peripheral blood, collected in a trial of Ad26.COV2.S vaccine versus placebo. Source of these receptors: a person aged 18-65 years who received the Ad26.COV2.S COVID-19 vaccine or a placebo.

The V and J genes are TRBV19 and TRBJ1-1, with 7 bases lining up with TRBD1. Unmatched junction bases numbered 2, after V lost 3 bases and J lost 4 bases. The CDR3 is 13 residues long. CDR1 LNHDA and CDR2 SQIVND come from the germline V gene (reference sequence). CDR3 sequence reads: CASSIQGGTEAFF. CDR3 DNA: TGTGCCAGTAGTATCCAGGGGGGCACTGAAGCTTTCTTT.

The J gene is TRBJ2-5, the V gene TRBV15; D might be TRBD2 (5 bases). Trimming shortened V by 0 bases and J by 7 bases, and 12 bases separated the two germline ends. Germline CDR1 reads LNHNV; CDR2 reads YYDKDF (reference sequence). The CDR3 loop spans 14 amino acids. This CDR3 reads CATSRDRGLGTQYF. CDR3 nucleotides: TGTGCCACCAGCAGAGATCGGGGTCTAGGGACCCAGTACTTC.

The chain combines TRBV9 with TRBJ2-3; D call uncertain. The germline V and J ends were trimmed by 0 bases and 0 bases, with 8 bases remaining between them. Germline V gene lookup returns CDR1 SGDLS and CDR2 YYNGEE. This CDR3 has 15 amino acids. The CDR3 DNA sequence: TGTGCCAGCAGCGTAGGCCCTACTAGCACAGATACGCAGTATTTT. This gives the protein CASSVGPTSTDTQYF.

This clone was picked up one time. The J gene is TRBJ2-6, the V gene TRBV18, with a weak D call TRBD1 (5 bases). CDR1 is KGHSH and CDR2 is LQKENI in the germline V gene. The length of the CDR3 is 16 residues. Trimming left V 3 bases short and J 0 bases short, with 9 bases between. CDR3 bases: TGTGCCAGCTCACCGTCAACAGGCTCTGGGGCCAACGTCCTGACTTTC. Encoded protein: CASSPSTGSGANVLTF.

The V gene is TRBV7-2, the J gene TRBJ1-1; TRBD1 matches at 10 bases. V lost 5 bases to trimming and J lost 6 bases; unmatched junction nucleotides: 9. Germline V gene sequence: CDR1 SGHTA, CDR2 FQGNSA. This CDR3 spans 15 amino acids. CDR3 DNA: TGTGCCAGCAGCGCGTGGGGACAGGGGAGCGCTGAAGCTTTCTTT. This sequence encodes CASSAWGQGSAEAFF.

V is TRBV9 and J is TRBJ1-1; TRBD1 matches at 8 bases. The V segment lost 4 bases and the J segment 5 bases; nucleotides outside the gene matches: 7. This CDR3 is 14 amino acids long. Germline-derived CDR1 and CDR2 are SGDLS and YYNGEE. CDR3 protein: CASSPGQGTTEAFF. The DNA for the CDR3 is TGTGCCAGCAGCCCCGGACAGGGAACAACTGAAGCTTTCTTT.

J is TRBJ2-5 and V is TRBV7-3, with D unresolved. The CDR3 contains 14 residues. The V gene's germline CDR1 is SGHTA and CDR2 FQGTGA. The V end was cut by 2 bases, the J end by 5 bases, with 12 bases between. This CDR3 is CASSLGGLGETQYF. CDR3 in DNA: TGTGCCAGCAGCTTAGGCGGTTTGGGGGAGACCCAGTACTTC.

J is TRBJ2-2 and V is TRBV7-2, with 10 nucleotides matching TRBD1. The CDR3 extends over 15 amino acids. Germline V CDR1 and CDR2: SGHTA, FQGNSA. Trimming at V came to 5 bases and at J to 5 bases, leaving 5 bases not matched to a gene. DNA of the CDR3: TGTGCCAGCAGCCTGAGGACAGGGGGGACCGGGGAGCTGTTTTTT. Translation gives CASSLRTGGTGELFF.

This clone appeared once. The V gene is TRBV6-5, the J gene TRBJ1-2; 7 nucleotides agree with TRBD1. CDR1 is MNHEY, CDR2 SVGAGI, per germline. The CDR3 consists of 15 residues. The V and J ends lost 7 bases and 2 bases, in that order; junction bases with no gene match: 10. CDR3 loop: CASTYYRGTNYGYTF. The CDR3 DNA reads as TGTGCCAGCACCTATTACAGGGGAACCAACTATGGCTACACCTTC.

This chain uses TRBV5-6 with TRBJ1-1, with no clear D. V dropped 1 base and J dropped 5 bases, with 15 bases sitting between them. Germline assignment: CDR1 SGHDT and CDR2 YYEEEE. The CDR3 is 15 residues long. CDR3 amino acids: CASSLFTDGWTEAFF. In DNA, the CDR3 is TGTGCCAGCAGCTTGTTCACCGACGGGTGGACTGAAGCTTTCTTT.

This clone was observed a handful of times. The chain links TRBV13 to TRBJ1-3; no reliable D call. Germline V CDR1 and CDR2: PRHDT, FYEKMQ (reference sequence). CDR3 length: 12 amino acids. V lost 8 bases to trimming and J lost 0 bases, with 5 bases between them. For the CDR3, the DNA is TGTGCCAGCGGTGACTCTGGAAACACCATATATTTT. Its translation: CASGDSGNTIYF.

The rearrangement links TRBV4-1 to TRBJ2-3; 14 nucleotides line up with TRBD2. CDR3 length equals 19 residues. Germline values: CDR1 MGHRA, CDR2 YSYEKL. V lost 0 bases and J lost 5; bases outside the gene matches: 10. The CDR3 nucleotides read TGCGCCAGCAGCCAAGACCCCGGACTAGCGGGGGGTCCGAGAGATACGCAGTATTTT. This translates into CASSQDPGLAGGPRDTQYF.

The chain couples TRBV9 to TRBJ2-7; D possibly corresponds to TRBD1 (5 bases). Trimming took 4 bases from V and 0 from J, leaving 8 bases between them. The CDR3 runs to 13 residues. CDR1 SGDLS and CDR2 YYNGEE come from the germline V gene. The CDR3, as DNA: TGTGCCAGCAGCCAGACAGACTCCTACGAGCAGTACTTC. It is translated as CASSQTDSYEQYF.